This entry features one T cell receptor beta chain sequence. The target antigen is unknown. This entry comes from a study of T cell responses to AZD1222 COVID-19 vaccine. Whole-study findings and limits: Only a handful of individuals given AZD1222 were seropositive at baseline.

Clones were sequenced by immunoSEQ multiplex PCR, and TCRdb holds only the in-frame ones, with some missing. Altogether 80,000 to 100,000 clones are present, 65% to 90% being singletons, with the ten largest covering 5% to 7.5%. V lost 3 bases, J lost 0 bases, and 11 bases lay in between. Germline-derived CDR1 and CDR2 are SQVTM and ANQGSEA. CDR3 length equals 14 residues. The specimen comprised peripheral blood, sampled on day 0 of AZD1222 vaccination. The receptor was isolated from an adult in good health. V and J are TRBV29-1 and TRBJ1-2, with no clear D. CDR3 nucleotide sequence: TGCAGCGTTGACCACAGCGCTTCTAACTATGGCTACACCTTC. Translating gives CSVDHSASNYGYTF.